Below are 25 T cell receptor beta chains sequenced from a single sample in a study of shared clonotypes between healthy human individuals. Libraries were prepared by immunoSEQ multiplex PCR; TCRdb keeps only in-frame clonotypes and omits some of them. The sample has 2 million to 2.5 million clones, over 85% seen once; the top ten hold 0.9% to 1.3%. Naive CD8 cells lacked CD45RO and underwent positive selection for CCR7, leaving out terminally differentiated effector memory CD45RA+ cells. The sequencing sample was made of naive CD8+ T cells sorted from blood. The receptors were gathered from a man in his late teens or twenties in good health.

The chain links TRBV18 to TRBJ2-1, with 11 bases that match TRBD1. J gave up 8 bases and V 3 bases, and 9 bases lay outside the gene matches. Germline V gives CDR1 KGHSH, CDR2 LQKENI. The CDR3 totals 16 residues. Here the CDR3 DNA reads TGTGCCAGCTCACCTAATTATCCGGGACAGGGGGATGAGCAGTTCTTC. This gives the protein CASSPNYPGQGDEQFF. The whole variable domain, remainder taken from reference TRBV18 and TRBJ2-1, is NAGVMQNPRHLVRRRGQEARLRCSPMKGHSHVYWYRQLPEEGLKFMVYLQKENIIDESGMPKERFSAEFPKEGPSILRIQQVVRGDSAAYFCASSPNYPGQGDEQFFGPGTRLTVL.

In DNA, the CDR3 is TGTGCCAGCAGCGTAGGAGCTACAGGGGGTGCCTATGGCTACACCTTC. This gives the protein CASSVGATGGAYGYTF. The rearrangement uses TRBV9 and TRBJ1-2; 8 nucleotides line up with TRBD1. With V trimmed by 0 bases and J by 4 bases, 8 bases remained unmatched. The length of the CDR3 is 16 residues. Germline V gene sequence: CDR1 SGDLS, CDR2 YYNGEE.

This clone has a single count. Other DNA variants within this sample encode the same CDR3. The chain has TRBV5-5 and TRBJ1-5; D unresolved. The germline gives CDR1 SGHKS, CDR2 YYEKEE (reference sequence). This CDR3 is built from 13 residues. V dropped 1 base and J dropped 6 bases, with 8 bases sitting between them. In DNA form, the CDR3 reads TGTGCCAGCAGCTTGTGGGGAGGTCAGCCCCAGCATTTT. This sequence encodes CASSLWGGQPQHF.

About this clone: Other DNA sequences of this sample code for an identical CDR3. This chain uses TRBV30 with TRBJ1-1; the D gene is possibly TRBD1 (6 bases). Looked up from germline, CDR1 is GTSNPN and CDR2 is SVGIG (reference sequence). The CDR3 has 13 amino acids. V was shortened by 0 bases and J by 5 bases, with 10 bases between the two germline ends. Here the CDR3 reads CAWSVLGGTEAFF. CDR3 DNA sequence: TGTGCCTGGAGTGTACTAGGGGGGACTGAAGCTTTCTTT.

V is TRBV25-1 and J is TRBJ2-5; weak D call: TRBD1 (5 bases). Germline loops: CDR1 MGHDK, CDR2 SYGVNS. The CDR3 sequence is 14 residues long. V was cut by 10 bases and J by 1 base, with 16 bases left in between. CDR3 bases: TGTGCCACCTCCCTCAACAGGATCCAAGAGACCCAGTACTTC. Protein product: CATSLNRIQETQYF.

The J gene is TRBJ2-1, the V gene TRBV7-8, with 7 bases identical to TRBD2. The V segment lost 0 bases and the J segment 3 bases; nucleotides outside the gene matches: 5. This CDR3 region has 16 residues. Germline V CDR1 and CDR2: SGHVS, FQNEAQ. CDR3 sequence: CASSLASSGLYNEQFF. As DNA, the CDR3 is TGTGCCAGCAGCTTAGCGTCTAGCGGACTCTACAATGAGCAGTTCTTC.

The sample holds one count of this clone. This chain connects TRBV7-6 to TRBJ2-3; TRBD2 is a possible D gene (6 bases). Germline V gene data show CDR1 as SGHVS and CDR2 as FNYEAQ. Between the trimmed V and J ends, which lost 1 base and 0 bases, there was a span of 11 bases. The CDR3 sequence is 16 residues long. The DNA of the CDR3 is TGTGCCAGCAGCTTAGGAACTAGCCTCAGCACAGATACGCAGTATTTT. This codes for CASSLGTSLSTDTQYF.

The chain carries TRBV7-9 and TRBJ1-5; D remains ambiguous. With 0 bases removed from V and 6 bases from J, the gap between germline ends came to 21 bases. CDR3 length equals 18 residues. Germline CDR1 is SEHNR and CDR2 is FQNEAQ (reference sequence). The CDR3 reads CASSLAHGEGSDGQPQHF. CDR3 sequence (DNA): TGTGCCAGCAGCTTAGCGCATGGTGAGGGTTCGGATGGTCAGCCCCAGCATTTT.

The chain couples TRBV25-1 to TRBJ2-1; TRBD1 is a possible D gene (5 bases). This CDR3 comprises 16 residues. V lost 2 bases, J lost 0 bases, and 11 bases lay in between. Germline V CDR1 and CDR2: MGHDK, SYGVNS. The CDR3 DNA reads TGTGCCAGCAGTGAAGGTACAGGTCGCTCCTACAATGAGCAGTTCTTC. It encodes CASSEGTGRSYNEQFF.

The CDR3 here is CASSQDRGQSFNSPLHF. CDR3 coding DNA: TGCGCCAGCAGCCAAGATAGGGGACAGAGCTTTAATTCACCCCTCCACTTT. The chain links TRBV4-3 to TRBJ1-6, with 7 bases fitting TRBD1. In germline, CDR1 is LGHNA, CDR2 YSLEER. Germline trimming cut 0 bases from V and 6 bases from J; bases unmatched to any gene: 8. The CDR3 spans 17 residues.

V and J are TRBV7-6 and TRBJ2-7; 7 bases align to TRBD2. Germline V gene data show CDR1 as SGHVS and CDR2 as FNYEAQ. The J segment lost 3 bases and the V segment lost 1 base, leaving 6 bases of the junction unmatched. The CDR3 totals 15 residues. This CDR3 reads CASSLEVGGGYEQYF. The CDR3 DNA reads TGTGCCAGCAGCTTAGAAGTTGGGGGGGGCTACGAGCAGTACTTC.

V and J are TRBV27 and TRBJ2-3; possibly TRBD1 for D (6 bases). CDR3 size: 15 residues. V shed 4 bases and J shed 4 bases, with 15 bases lying between them. Germline CDR1 and CDR2: MNHEY and SMNVEV (reference sequence). CDR3 coding DNA: TGTGCCAGCAGTTCACGGGTGGGGGCGCCAGATACGCAGTATTTT. Amino acid sequence: CASSSRVGAPDTQYF.

The CDR3 bases are TGTGCCTGCGGGCTAAGCTCCTACAATGAGCAGTTCTTC. Protein: CACGLSSYNEQFF. The chain uses TRBV30 and TRBJ2-1; D ambiguous. The ends were cut back, 6 bases at V and 0 bases at J, with 9 bases in the middle. The CDR3 is 13 amino acids. Germline CDR1 GTSNPN, CDR2 SVGIG (reference sequence). Variable domain in full (rest from reference TRBV30 and TRBJ2-1): SQTIHQWPATLVQPVGSPLSLECTVEGTSNPNLYWYRQAAGRGLQLLFYSVGIGQISSEVPQNLSASRPQDRQFILSSKKLLLSDSGFYLCACGLSSYNEQFFGPGTRLTVL.

The chain couples TRBV9 to TRBJ2-3; TRBD2 matches at 9 bases. Germline CDR1 is SGDLS and CDR2 is YYNGEE. The CDR3 loop spans 18 amino acids. Trimming removed 0 bases from V and 4 bases from J; junction bases left unmatched: 12. The CDR3 here is CASSVASGLAGISDTQYF. The CDR3 DNA reads TGTGCCAGCAGCGTAGCTAGCGGGCTAGCGGGGATATCAGATACGCAGTATTTT.

Points on this clone: The junction does not match germline at one end; this may be a read error. The chain joins TRBV10-3 to TRBJ2-3, with TRBD2 as a possible D gene (6 bases). Germline V lookup: CDR1 ENHRY, CDR2 SYGVKD. This CDR3 is 14 amino acids long. The CDR3 reads CAINEGGYTDTQYF. The CDR3 region has the DNA TGTGCCATCAATGAGGGAGGTTACACAGATACGCAGTATTTT.

J is TRBJ2-2 and V is TRBV6-5; 8 bases map to TRBD2. The germline V gene encodes CDR1 MNHEY and CDR2 SVGAGI. The J segment lost 7 bases and the V segment lost 2 bases, leaving 3 bases of the junction unmatched. The CDR3 is made up of 14 amino acids. CDR3 nucleotide sequence: TGTGCCAGCAGTTACGCGGGGGGAAGCGGGGAGCTGTTTTTT. Its translation: CASSYAGGSGELFF.

The genes are TRBV2 and TRBJ2-3; 7 nucleotides align to TRBD2. Losses at the gene ends were 3 bases for V and 4 bases for J; bases not matched to a gene: 7. The CDR3 sequence is 15 residues long. The germline CDR1 and CDR2 sequences are SNHLY and FYNNEI. The CDR3 nucleotides read TGTGCCAGCAGTGAGGCGGGAGCTCCCCCAGATACGCAGTATTTT. This codes for CASSEAGAPPDTQYF.

The chain employs TRBV7-9 and TRBJ2-5; 10 bases line up with TRBD2. This CDR3 comprises 16 residues. Trimming removed 4 bases from V and 1 base from J; junction bases left unmatched: 6. Germline values: CDR1 SEHNR, CDR2 FQNEAQ (reference sequence). CDR3 in amino acids: CASSSLAGASQETQYF. Here the CDR3 DNA reads TGTGCCAGCAGCTCCCTAGCGGGGGCATCCCAAGAGACCCAGTACTTC.

The rearrangement uses TRBV6-5 and TRBJ2-7; 13 nucleotides line up with TRBD2. The germline V gene has CDR1 MNHEY and CDR2 SVGAGI. Unmatched junction bases numbered 5, after V lost 6 bases and J lost 3 bases. The CDR3 runs to 15 residues. This CDR3 is CASSPGLAGDYEQYF. CDR3 DNA sequence: TGTGCCAGCAGCCCCGGACTAGCGGGAGACTACGAGCAGTACTTC.

The chain combines TRBV7-9 with TRBJ1-6; D is unresolved. V was trimmed by 4 bases and J by 5 bases, leaving 12 bases between them. This CDR3 spans 15 amino acids. The germline gives CDR1 SEHNR, CDR2 FQNEAQ (reference sequence). CDR3 amino acids: CASSSTDVDNSPLHF. CDR3 nucleotide sequence: TGTGCCAGCAGCTCTACGGACGTAGATAATTCACCCCTCCACTTT.

This chain links TRBV7-9 with TRBJ2-1; 12 positions match TRBD2. CDR1 is SEHNR and CDR2 is FQNEAQ in the germline V gene (reference sequence). Trimming at V came to 0 bases and at J to 6 bases, leaving 0 bases not matched to a gene. This CDR3 has 15 amino acids. CDR3: CASSLATSGGNEQFF. The DNA for the CDR3 is TGTGCCAGCAGCTTAGCGACTAGCGGGGGCAATGAGCAGTTCTTC.

The chain combines TRBV5-1 with TRBJ1-1, with 7 bases fitting TRBD1. CDR3 length: 14 amino acids. J gave up 7 bases and V 0 bases, and 6 bases lay outside the gene matches. Per the germline V gene, CDR1 is SGHRS and CDR2 is YFSETQ. This chain's CDR3 is CASSLDGTAFEAFF. CDR3 DNA sequence: TGCGCCAGCAGCTTGGATGGGACAGCCTTTGAAGCTTTCTTT.

The chain has TRBV6-6 and TRBJ2-1; 7 nucleotides align to TRBD1. Germline CDR1 MNHNY, CDR2 SVGAGI (reference sequence). CDR3 size: 15 residues. Trimming cost V 2 bases and J 2 bases; bases outside gene matches: 3. The CDR3 nucleotides are TGTGCCAGCAGTTACACCGGGACAGCCTACAATGAGCAGTTCTTC. Encoded protein: CASSYTGTAYNEQFF.

The chain links TRBV5-4 to TRBJ1-3, with 9 bases aligning to TRBD1. The V gene's germline CDR1 is SGHNT and CDR2 YYREEE (reference sequence). This CDR3 spans 16 amino acids. Unmatched junction bases numbered 5, after V lost 2 bases and J lost 2 bases. CDR3 DNA sequence: TGTGCCAGCAGCTTTATGGGACAGGGTGCTGGAAACACCATATATTTT. It specifies CASSFMGQGAGNTIYF.

This chain links TRBV18 with TRBJ2-3; D ambiguous. Trimming took off 0 bases at V and 1 base at J, with 5 bases between the two ends. The CDR3 runs to 14 residues. Germline-derived CDR1 and CDR2 are KGHSH and LQKENI. The CDR3 DNA reads as TGTGCCAGCTCACCACCCAAGGGCACAGATACGCAGTATTTT. It specifies CASSPPKGTDTQYF.